Listed here are 21 T cell receptor beta chains from one sample, sequenced in a study of T cell responses to AZD1222 COVID-19 vaccine. Using immunoSEQ multiplex PCR, the repertoire was profiled, and TCRdb retains in-frame clones only, with some absent. The sample holds some 99,000 clones, 90% to 95% seen once. Sequenced material: peripheral blood, taken on day 0 of AZD1222 vaccination. The receptors come from an adult in good health.

The J gene is TRBJ2-3, the V gene TRBV4-3, with TRBD2 as a possible D gene (5 bases). CDR1 LGHNA and CDR2 YSLEER come from the germline V gene. The CDR3 is 13 amino acids. Trimming shortened V by 4 bases and J by 5 bases, and 10 bases separated the two germline ends. The CDR3 DNA sequence: TGCGCCAGCAGCCTTAGCGTCGAAGATACGCAGTATTTT. Protein product: CASSLSVEDTQYF.

The chain uses TRBV5-1 and TRBJ2-5; TRBD2 might be the D (6 bases). This CDR3 is 14 amino acids long. The V and J ends lost 2 bases and 1 base respectively, with 9 bases between them. Germline V CDR1 and CDR2: SGHRS, YFSETQ. The CDR3 DNA reads TGCGCCAGCAGCTTTGTGGGAGGCCAAGAGACCCAGTACTTC. It is translated as CASSFVGGQETQYF.

The V and J genes are TRBV3-1 (or the pseudogene TRBV3-2) and TRBJ1-6; D ambiguous. Trimming cost V 2 bases and J 0 bases, with 5 bases left between them. Germline V lookup: CDR1 LGHDT, CDR2 YNNKEL (reference sequence). The CDR3 spans 15 residues. DNA for the CDR3: TGTGCCAGCAGCCAAAGTAGCTCCTATAATTCACCCCTCCACTTT. Its protein is CASSQSSSYNSPLHF.

The chain joins TRBV4-1 to TRBJ1-3; D not certain. Germline CDR1 is MGHRA and CDR2 is YSYEKL. The CDR3 consists of 15 residues. V lost 2 bases to trimming and J lost 1 base, with 9 bases between them. The CDR3 spells CASSQIPTSGNTIYF. The CDR3 region has the DNA TGCGCCAGCAGCCAAATCCCCACTTCTGGAAACACCATATATTTT.

J is TRBJ1-1 and V is TRBV19; 9 positions agree with TRBD1. There are 20 residues in the CDR3. In germline, CDR1 is LNHDA, CDR2 SQIVND (reference sequence). After removal of 5 bases from V and 0 bases from J, the junction contained 19 bases not matched to a gene. The DNA of the CDR3 is TGTGCCAGTAGTGAGGGACCGGGACAGGGTAATTTTTTTATGAACACTGAAGCTTTCTTT. Residues: CASSEGPGQGNFFMNTEAFF.

V and J are TRBV7-6 and TRBJ2-2, with 8 bases lining up with TRBD2. The CDR3 has 14 amino acids. From germline, CDR1 is SGHVS and CDR2 FNYEAQ. V lost 8 bases, J lost 6 bases, and 8 bases stayed unmatched. This CDR3 reads CASSLNGGAGELFF. The CDR3 bases are TGTGCCAGCTCTTTAAACGGGGGGGCCGGGGAGCTGTTTTTT.

This sequence joins TRBV4-1 and TRBJ2-5; weak D call: TRBD2 (5 bases). CDR1 is MGHRA, CDR2 YSYEKL, per germline. Trimming took off 0 bases at V and 4 bases at J, with 15 bases between the two ends. This CDR3 comprises 16 residues. In nucleotides, the CDR3 is TGCGCCAGCAGCCAAGATCGGTTGGCGGGCAGAGAGACCCAGTACTTC. Translating gives CASSQDRLAGRETQYF.

This clone was observed once. The gene calls are TRBV2 and TRBJ2-7; D call uncertain. Per germline, CDR1 SNHLY and CDR2 FYNNEI. V lost 4 bases, J lost 0 bases, and 7 bases lay in between. The CDR3 is 13 amino acids. This chain's CDR3 is CASSVGNSYEQYF. CDR3 nucleotide sequence: TGTGCCAGCAGTGTGGGCAACTCCTACGAGCAGTACTTC.

The V and J genes are TRBV5-1 and TRBJ2-3; 7 bases agree with TRBD2. This CDR3 spans 18 amino acids. Per germline, CDR1 SGHRS and CDR2 YFSETQ. Losses at the gene ends were 4 bases for V and 0 bases for J; bases not matched to a gene: 14. CDR3 sequence: CASSGTPGRGTSTDTQYF. CDR3 DNA: TGCGCCAGCAGCGGGACGCCTGGGCGGGGGACTAGCACAGATACGCAGTATTTT.

This sequence joins TRBV7-6 and TRBJ2-6; D unclear. Germline V gene sequence: CDR1 SGHVS, CDR2 FNYEAQ. This CDR3 is 14 amino acids long. V lost 0 bases and J lost 0, with 0 bases in between. CDR3 protein: CASSLASGANVLTF. CDR3 coding DNA: TGTGCCAGCAGCTTAGCCTCTGGGGCCAACGTCCTGACTTTC.

This clone was counted only a few times. The V call is TRBV11-2, the J call TRBJ1-6, with TRBD1 identical over 8 bases. Trimming took 2 bases from V and 5 from J; bases not matched to a gene: 2. Germline V gene data show CDR1 as SGHAT and CDR2 as FQNNGV. The CDR3 runs to 15 residues. The CDR3 nucleotides read TGTGCCAGCAGCTTACAGGGGGCGGATAATTCACCCCTCCACTTT. Translating it yields CASSLQGADNSPLHF.

The chain couples TRBV10-1 to TRBJ1-1; perhaps TRBD1 as D (5 bases). Germline V lookup: CDR1 WNHNN, CDR2 SYGVQD (reference sequence). The CDR3 covers 14 residues. V was shortened by 3 bases and J by 1 base, with 9 bases between the two germline ends. CDR3 sequence (DNA): TGCGCCAGCAGTGAACAGGTTTCGAACACTGAAGCTTTCTTT. Its translation: CASSEQVSNTEAFF.

J is TRBJ2-7 and V is TRBV6-5; D may correspond to TRBD1 or TRBD2 (6 bases each). The germline CDR1 and CDR2 sequences are MNHEY and SVGAGI. The ends were cut back, 0 bases at V and 0 bases at J, with 12 bases in the middle. The CDR3 covers 16 residues. The CDR3 bases are TGTGCCAGCAGTTACTCAAGGGGGGCGAACTCCTACGAGCAGTACTTC. It encodes CASSYSRGANSYEQYF.

The V and J genes are TRBV9 and TRBJ2-7; 11 nucleotides line up with TRBD1. J lost 4 bases, V lost 0 bases, and 3 bases had no gene match. Germline V lookup: CDR1 SGDLS, CDR2 YYNGEE. The CDR3 runs to 15 residues. This chain's CDR3 is CASSVGGTGGYEQYF. CDR3 nucleotides: TGTGCCAGCAGCGTAGGAGGGACAGGGGGTTACGAGCAGTACTTC.

The DNA for the CDR3 is TGTGCCGCCAACCGGGACGACAGGGGCTACGAGCAGTACTTC. Translated, it gives CAANRDDRGYEQYF. This sequence joins TRBV6-5 and TRBJ2-7; 8 bases align to TRBD1. Germline V gene sequence: CDR1 MNHEY, CDR2 SVGAGI. This CDR3 has 14 amino acids. The V and J ends lost 11 bases and 3 bases, in that order; junction bases with no gene match: 12.

The sample holds one count of this clone. This chain links TRBV11-2 with TRBJ2-1; 10 nucleotides match TRBD2. Germline assignment: CDR1 SGHAT and CDR2 FQNNGV. There are 16 residues in the CDR3. V gave up 5 bases and J gave up 8 bases; unmatched junction bases: 12. The CDR3 sequence is CASSRTLAGAGDEQFF. CDR3 coding DNA: TGTGCCAGCAGCCGTACCCTAGCGGGAGCAGGGGATGAGCAGTTCTTC.

V is TRBV11-1 and J is TRBJ2-3; TRBD2 agrees at 11 bases. The CDR3 is 16 amino acids. Trimming cost V 4 bases and J 3 bases; bases outside gene matches: 6. The germline V gene encodes CDR1 SGHAT and CDR2 FQDESV (reference sequence). The CDR3 sequence: CASSYVAGGPTDTQYF. The CDR3 DNA follows: TGTGCCAGCAGCTACGTAGCGGGAGGGCCAACAGATACGCAGTATTTT. Drawing the rest from reference TRBV11-1 and TRBJ2-3, the complete variable domain is EAEVAQSPRYKITEKSQAVAFWCDPISGHATLYWYRQILGQGPELLVQFQDESVVDDSQLPKDRFSAERLKGVDSTLKIQPAELGDSAMYLCASSYVAGGPTDTQYFGPGTRLTVL.

J is TRBJ2-3 and V is TRBV28, with 13 bases aligning to TRBD2. Germline V lookup: CDR1 MDHEN, CDR2 SYDVKM. CDR3 length: 15 amino acids. The V and J ends lost 4 bases and 4 bases, in that order; junction bases with no gene match: 2. Here the CDR3 DNA reads TGTGCCAGCAGTTCACTAGCGGGAGGGCCAGATACGCAGTATTTT. As protein: CASSSLAGGPDTQYF.

This clone was counted once. The chain is built from TRBV6-4 and TRBJ2-1, with 9 bases aligning to TRBD1. This CDR3 spans 15 amino acids. Germline CDR1 MRHNA, CDR2 SNTAGT. The V and J ends lost 4 bases and 7 bases, in that order; junction bases with no gene match: 8. The CDR3 reads CASSVGTGFGNEQFF. DNA for the CDR3: TGTGCCAGCAGTGTAGGGACAGGGTTTGGTAATGAGCAGTTCTTC.

The V gene is TRBV2, the J gene TRBJ2-2; D not resolved. This CDR3 has 11 residues. The V end lost 7 bases, the J end lost 3 bases, and 3 bases lay between the germline ends. Germline V lookup: CDR1 SNHLY, CDR2 FYNNEI. The CDR3 protein is CASTDTGELFF. The CDR3, as DNA: TGTGCCAGCACGGACACCGGGGAGCTGTTTTTT.

The genes are TRBV11-2 and TRBJ1-3; TRBD1 might be the D (5 bases). Germline lookup yields CDR1 SGHAT and CDR2 FQNNGV. The CDR3 contains 15 residues. Deletions cut 1 base from V and 2 bases from J, with 9 bases between. This chain's CDR3 is CASSLAGAPGNTIYF. The CDR3 region has the DNA TGTGCCAGCAGCTTAGCTGGGGCTCCTGGAAACACCATATATTTT.